These 24 T cell receptor beta chains originate from one sample sequenced in a study of T cell responses to AZD1222 COVID-19 vaccine. Method: immunoSEQ multiplex PCR; TCRdb's copy keeps in-frame clones and lacks some. The table includes about 51,000 clones, around 90% detected once. The starting material was peripheral blood, obtained 28 days after the second AZD1222 dose. Receptors originate from an adult who received the AZD1222 COVID-19 vaccine.

The CDR3 loop reads CSAQGGGEQYF. CDR3 in DNA: TGCAGTGCCCAGGGGGGCGGGGAGCAGTACTTC. The chain carries TRBV20-1 and TRBJ2-7; tentative D call: TRBD1 (7 bases). CDR3 length equals 11 residues. Trimming pared 6 bases from V and 7 bases from J, leaving 13 bases between. Germline-derived CDR1 and CDR2 are DFQATT and SNEGSKA (reference sequence).

The chain uses TRBV4-2 and TRBJ1-2; 11 bases are a match to TRBD1. The junction had 5 bases not matched to a gene; V was cut back by 1 base and J by 7 bases. Germline loops: CDR1 LGHNA, CDR2 YNFKEQ. This CDR3 has 15 residues. As DNA, the CDR3 is TGTGCCAGCAGCCAAGGGACAGGGGGCGCGGGTGGCTACACCTTC. Its protein product is CASSQGTGGAGGYTF.

Here the CDR3 reads CASSQDQGQNTGELFF. CDR3 DNA: TGCGCCAGCAGCCAAGATCAGGGGCAGAACACCGGGGAGCTGTTTTTT. The chain is built from TRBV4-3 and TRBJ2-2; TRBD1 is a possible D gene (6 bases). Germline-derived CDR1 and CDR2 are LGHNA and YSLEER. The CDR3 sequence is 16 residues long. Trimming took 0 bases from V and 1 from J, leaving 9 bases between them.

The V gene is TRBV6-5, the J gene TRBJ1-2; 12 bases fit TRBD1. From germline, CDR1 is MNHEY and CDR2 SVGAGI. Trimming took 2 bases from V and 5 from J; bases not matched to a gene: 6. This CDR3 region has 16 residues. CDR3 nucleotide sequence: TGTGCCAGCAGTTACGATGGGACAGGGGGCGCGTATGGCTACACCTTC. Its translation: CASSYDGTGGAYGYTF.

V gene TRBV7-8 combines with J gene TRBJ1-6; 7 bases align to TRBD1. Trimming removed 5 bases from V and 10 bases from J; junction bases left unmatched: 5. The CDR3 spans 13 residues. Germline CDR1 is SGHVS and CDR2 is FQNEAQ. CDR3 nucleotides: TGTGCCAGCAGCCCAGGGGGAGAGTCACCCCTCCACTTT. Its translation is CASSPGGESPLHF.

V gene TRBV6-5 combines with J gene TRBJ2-3; D remains ambiguous. Trimming shortened V by 6 bases and J by 3 bases, and 10 bases separated the two germline ends. The CDR3 length is 13 residues. The germline V gene has CDR1 MNHEY and CDR2 SVGAGI. As DNA, the CDR3 is TGTGCCAGCAGCCGAACAAATACAGATACGCAGTATTTT. It translates to CASSRTNTDTQYF.

The rearrangement links TRBV19 to TRBJ1-2, with TRBD1 matching over 10 bases. V trimming: 0 bases; J trimming: 2 bases; junction bases outside the gene matches: 6. The CDR3 extends over 17 amino acids. Germline CDR1 is LNHDA and CDR2 is SQIVND (reference sequence). CDR3 sequence: CASSIEAPGQGNYGYTF. The CDR3 coding sequence is TGTGCCAGTAGTATAGAGGCCCCGGGACAGGGGAACTATGGCTACACCTTC. Using reference TRBV19 and TRBJ1-2 for the parts outside the CDR3, the full variable domain is DGGITQSPKYLFRKEGQNVTLSCEQNLNHDAMYWYRQDPGQGLRLIYYSQIVNDFQKGDIAEGYSVSREKKESFPLTVTSAQKNPTAFYLCASSIEAPGQGNYGYTFGSGTRLTVV.

The V and J genes are TRBV2 and TRBJ1-2; 10 nucleotides line up with TRBD1. This CDR3 spans 13 amino acids. J was trimmed by 6 bases and V by 6 bases; bases with no gene match: 4. Germline V gene data show CDR1 as SNHLY and CDR2 as FYNNEI. Written as DNA, the CDR3 is TGTGCCAGCAGGCTGGGGACAGGGGATGGCTACACCTTC. It yields the protein CASRLGTGDGYTF.

This clone was counted between two and nine times. The chain uses TRBV28 and TRBJ2-7; tentative D call: TRBD1 (5 bases). There are 15 residues in the CDR3. V was trimmed by 5 bases and J by 0 bases, leaving 14 bases between them. Germline CDR1 reads MDHEN; CDR2 reads SYDVKM. CDR3 loop: CASSPRTPTSYEQYF. CDR3 sequence (DNA): TGTGCCAGCAGTCCTCGGACACCGACCTCCTACGAGCAGTACTTC.

V usage is TRBV25-1 and J usage is TRBJ1-4, with D maybe TRBD1 (5 bases). CDR1 is MGHDK, CDR2 SYGVNS, per germline. V shed 3 bases and J shed 7 bases, with 15 bases lying between them. This CDR3 region has 15 residues. CDR3 bases: TGTGCCAGCAGTGACTTGGGTAGGGGTGGTGAAAAACTGTTTTTT. It codes for CASSDLGRGGEKLFF.

The chain combines TRBV6-5 with TRBJ1-4, with TRBD1 identical over 10 bases. Trimming cost V 0 bases and J 10 bases; bases outside gene matches: 8. Per the germline V gene, CDR1 is MNHEY and CDR2 is SVGAGI. The CDR3 sequence is 16 residues long. CDR3 sequence reads: CASSYSSGTGVAKLFF. The DNA for the CDR3 is TGTGCCAGCAGTTACTCCTCCGGGACAGGGGTTGCAAAACTGTTTTTT.

This clone was seen a handful of times. The genes are TRBV6-2 or TRBV6-3 and TRBJ1-5; D call uncertain. The length of the CDR3 is 15 residues. The V end was cut by 6 bases, the J end by 3 bases, with 15 bases between. The germline V gene has CDR1 MNHEY and CDR2 SVGEGT. The CDR3 is CASSSGIYLNQPQHF. The CDR3 DNA sequence: TGTGCCAGCAGCTCTGGGATTTACCTCAATCAGCCCCAGCATTTT.

The chain combines TRBV4-3 with TRBJ2-6; the D call may be TRBD1 or TRBD2 (5 bases each). Germline loops: CDR1 LGHNA, CDR2 YSLEER. The CDR3 totals 13 residues. Trimming pared 6 bases from V and 3 bases from J, leaving 6 bases between. CDR3: CASRGVGANVLTF. The CDR3 DNA is TGCGCCAGCAGGGGGGTTGGGGCCAACGTCCTGACTTTC.

The CDR3 DNA reads as TGTGCCAGCAGCCAGACAGGGGCCACCGGGGAGCTGTTTTTT. It is translated as CASSQTGATGELFF. The J gene is TRBJ2-2, the V gene TRBV5-5, with 8 bases matching TRBD1. Germline CDR1 and CDR2: SGHKS and YYEKEE (reference sequence). V shed 4 bases and J 4 bases; nucleotides not matched to a gene: 3. This CDR3 contains 14 residues.

The chain recombines TRBV5-1 with TRBJ2-1; possible D gene TRBD2, 6 bases. V lost 0 bases to trimming and J lost 1 base, with 11 bases between them. The germline V gene encodes CDR1 SGHRS and CDR2 YFSETQ. The CDR3 consists of 16 residues. The CDR3 DNA is TGCGCCAGCAGCTTGGTATCTGGGAGGTCCTACAATGAGCAGTTCTTC. As protein: CASSLVSGRSYNEQFF. The variable domain in full, with the rest retrieved from reference TRBV5-1 and TRBJ2-1, is KAGVTQTPRYLIKTRGQQVTLSCSPISGHRSVSWYQQTPGQGLQFLFEYFSETQRNKGNFPGRFSGRQFSNSRSEMNVSTLELGDSALYLCASSLVSGRSYNEQFFGPGTRLTVL.

This clone was seen once. The chain uses TRBV3-1 (or the pseudogene TRBV3-2) and TRBJ2-2, with D hard to call. CDR1 is LGHDT, CDR2 YNNKEL, per germline (reference sequence). The CDR3 contains 15 residues. Between the trimmed V and J ends, which lost 0 bases and 3 bases, there was a span of 8 bases. The CDR3 DNA sequence: TGTGCCAGCAGCCAAGATCGCGAATACACCGGGGAGCTGTTTTTT. Translated, it gives CASSQDREYTGELFF.

This chain joins TRBV7-2 and TRBJ1-1, with D tentatively TRBD1 (6 bases). V was pared by 2 bases and J by 6 bases, with 22 bases between. The CDR3 length is 17 residues. In germline, CDR1 is SGHTA, CDR2 FQGNSA. The CDR3 sequence is CASSLRWGGGQVAEAFF. The CDR3 DNA reads as TGTGCCAGCAGCTTAAGATGGGGTGGGGGACAAGTCGCTGAAGCTTTCTTT.

This chain connects TRBV7-9 to TRBJ2-7; D is uncertain. Trimming left V 1 base short and J 1 base short, with 8 bases between. CDR3 length: 14 residues. Germline V gives CDR1 SEHNR, CDR2 FQNEAQ (reference sequence). This chain's CDR3 is CASSLGVNSYEQYF. DNA for the CDR3: TGTGCCAGCAGCTTAGGTGTGAATTCCTACGAGCAGTACTTC.

V gene TRBV5-1 combines with J gene TRBJ2-7; possibly TRBD1 or TRBD2 for D (5 bases each). Deletions cut 4 bases from V and 3 bases from J, with 11 bases between. Germline loops: CDR1 SGHRS, CDR2 YFSETQ. The length of the CDR3 is 13 residues. CDR3 amino acids: CASSPGRGYEQYF. In nucleotides, the CDR3 is TGCGCCAGCAGCCCGGGACGGGGCTACGAGCAGTACTTC.

This clone was seen only a few times. The rearrangement joins TRBV6-5 to TRBJ2-7, with D possibly TRBD1 on 5 matching bases. Germline-derived CDR1 and CDR2 are MNHEY and SVGAGI. CDR3 length: 13 residues. The V end was cut by 6 bases, the J end by 3 bases, with 12 bases between. The CDR3 nucleotides are TGTGCCAGCAGCCGCAGGGTTAGCTACGAGCAGTACTTC. It encodes CASSRRVSYEQYF.

The genes are TRBV19 and TRBJ2-2; D might be TRBD2 (6 bases). This CDR3 region has 14 residues. Looked up from germline, CDR1 is LNHDA and CDR2 is SQIVND (reference sequence). Trimming left V 6 bases short and J 0 bases short, with 8 bases between. CDR3 coding DNA: TGTGCCAGTAGGCGGGACGCGAACACCGGGGAGCTGTTTTTT. It translates to CASRRDANTGELFF. Full variable domain (remainder filled in from reference TRBV19 and TRBJ2-2): DGGITQSPKYLFRKEGQNVTLSCEQNLNHDAMYWYRQDPGQGLRLIYYSQIVNDFQKGDIAEGYSVSREKKESFPLTVTSAQKNPTAFYLCASRRDANTGELFFGEGSRLTVL.

The chain joins TRBV29-1 to TRBJ1-1; 8 positions agree with TRBD1. V lost 7 bases and J lost 11; bases outside the gene matches: 12. The CDR3 sequence is 12 residues long. In germline, CDR1 is SQVTM, CDR2 ANQGSEA. The CDR3 bases are TGCAGCGCCTCGGACAGGGTCTCTGTCGCTTTCTTT. Protein product: CSASDRVSVAFF.

This rearrangement joins TRBV2 to TRBJ2-7; maybe TRBD1 (6 bases). This CDR3 has 14 residues. From germline, CDR1 is SNHLY and CDR2 FYNNEI. The V gene lost 3 bases and the J gene lost 6 bases, with 15 bases spanning the gap. CDR3 nucleotides: TGTGCCAGCAGTGATACAGGGTATTTTTCCGAGCAGTACTTC. Its protein product is CASSDTGYFSEQYF.

The chain links TRBV15 to TRBJ2-2; D perhaps matches TRBD2 (6 bases). V lost 0 bases and J lost 5, with 16 bases in between. The CDR3 runs 17 residues. Germline V gene data show CDR1 as LNHNV and CDR2 as YYDKDF (reference sequence). Written as DNA, the CDR3 is TGTGCCACCAGCAGAGATAGGCTAGCGCCCTTGACCGGGGAGCTGTTTTTT. It yields the protein CATSRDRLAPLTGELFF.